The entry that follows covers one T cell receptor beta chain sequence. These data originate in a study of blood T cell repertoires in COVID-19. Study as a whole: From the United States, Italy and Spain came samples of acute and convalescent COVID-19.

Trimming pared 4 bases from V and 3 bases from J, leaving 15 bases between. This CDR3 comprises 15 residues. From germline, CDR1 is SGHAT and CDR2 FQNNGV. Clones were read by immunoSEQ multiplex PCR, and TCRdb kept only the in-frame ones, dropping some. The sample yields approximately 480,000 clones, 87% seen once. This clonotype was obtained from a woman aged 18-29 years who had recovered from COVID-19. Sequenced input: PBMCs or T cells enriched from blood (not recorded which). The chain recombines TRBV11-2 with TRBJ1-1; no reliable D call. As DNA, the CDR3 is TGTGCCAGCAGCTCCCCGGGAAACCCTTACACTGAAGCTTTCTTT. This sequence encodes CASSSPGNPYTEAFF.